This T cell receptor (beta chain) derives from a study of blood T cell dynamics during melanoma immunotherapy. Overall study context: First-line therapy was either pembrolizumab or nivolumab with ipilimumab for metastatic melanoma.

Some clones are missing from TCRdb's copy, which holds only in-frame ones; the method was immunoSEQ multiplex PCR. This table holds approximately 22,000 clones, 70% to 90% found once. In germline, CDR1 is SGHNT, CDR2 YYREEE (reference sequence). The CDR3 consists of 16 residues. With 1 base clipped from V and 3 bases from J, the junction kept 5 bases outside the gene matches. Time point denoted: pre-treatment baseline. One draw preceded checkpoint blockade; another followed its first cycle at week 3. Disease control meant complete response, partial response or stable disease at 12 weeks. The sample in question was blood, obtained from a patient treated with checkpoint blockade. This chain uses TRBV5-4 with TRBJ2-1; 9 nucleotides agree with TRBD1. The clonotype originates from a human donor with melanoma. CDR3 in amino acids: CASSLKGQGLYNEQFF. CDR3 nucleotide sequence: TGTGCCAGCAGCTTGAAGGGACAGGGCCTCTACAATGAGCAGTTCTTC.